Sequencing of this T cell receptor beta chain was carried out in a study of T cells in Graves' hyperthyroidism and ophthalmopathy (dated by TCRdb to between 2019 and 2020). With respect to the entire study: Peripheral blood was sampled at the time of initial diagnosis, prior to any treatment. After blood sampling, hyperthyroidism patients were treated with methimazole at a starting dose of 30 mg daily, and ophthalmopathy patients were treated with high-dose intravenous methylprednisolone. The roughly 90 discovery patients were divided at random into training and test sets in a 7:3 ratio. In about six Graves' hyperthyroidism patients, the study also compared T-cell repertoires from thyroid tissue with T-cell repertoires from blood. Prospective prediction of ophthalmopathy was tested in an independent validation cohort consisting of roughly 19 hyperthyroidism patients and more than 15 patients who later progressed to ophthalmopathy. To identify TCR V-J signatures that set the groups apart, the researchers used a discovery cohort of more than 95 patients, made up of 43 with Graves' ophthalmopathy and around 58 with stable Graves' hyperthyroidism. TCR Vbeta CDR3 sequencing of 135 peripheral blood samples (43 ophthalmopathy, approximately 80 hyperthyroidism and around 17 progressor patients) is reported in the paper.

This clonotype was seen many times. What antigen it recognizes has not been identified. Base-call qualities are not available, and no considerably larger clone is one nucleotide away. The hyperthyroidism patients were between 18 and 65 years old and newly diagnosed, with a disease duration of less than 2 months. Exclusion was applied to patients with uncontrolled infections, other autoimmune diseases, pregnancy or lactation. Diagnoses relied on clinical symptoms, serum thyroxine and TRAb, thyroid ultrasound and orbital computed tomography. For progressor patients, blood was drawn at the first diagnosis of hyperthyroidism, before any ophthalmopathy symptoms had appeared. PBMCs were isolated from 8 to 10 ml of fresh peripheral blood by Ficoll-Paque density gradient centrifugation. Progressor patients were initially diagnosed with Graves' hyperthyroidism and developed ophthalmopathy during follow-up. Total RNA was extracted with Trizol reagent, and quality was checked on an Agilent 2100 Bioanalyzer.

CDR1 and CDR2 are drawn from the germline V gene (reference sequence): DFQATT, SNEGSKA. Inclusive of the bounding cysteine and phenylalanine, the CDR3 is 14 residues long. Just CDR3 DNA is preserved here, 42 bases in frame from base 1. At the junction V is shortened by 6 bases and J by 7 bases, with 19 bases in between. The TCR beta CDR3 regions were amplified from the RNA transcripts. The TCR CDR3 was subjected to a first round of RT-PCR using the HTBI primer set and the Qiagen OneStep RT-PCR kit. Libraries were constructed in a second round of multiplex PCR, after which size selection and purification were performed. The libraries were sequenced on an Illumina HiSeq2000 using paired-end 100 bp reads. The original pipeline was this. Raw data were processed with SOAPnuke, discarding reads with adapters, uncalled bases, mean Phred below 15, or no exact constant-primer or identifier match. COPE v1.2.5 was used to merge the high-quality paired reads, and each unique nucleotide sequence was defined as a clonotype. MiTCR v1.1 was used to align clonotypes to the IMGT TRBV, TRBD and TRBJ reference segments. Analysis was restricted to V-J combinations with a frequency above 0.0001, which covered roughly 99% of repertoires. A TCS score was defined as the ratio of F50 (clonal expansion) to E x V (chaos), with BLOSUM62-based TCRdist applied between CDR3 peptides within each V-J. Welch's t-statistics and random forest reduced 514 V-J features to 10 to 15, which were used in a naive Bayes classifier (R e1071). The public reads were reanalyzed by TCRdb: fastp trimming at Q25, MiXCR alignment, in-frame beta chains only. Here each entry gathers all rows of one CDR3 protein and keeps the most common genes and DNA. These V and J calls rely on TCRdb rather than the paper's analysis. The sample table shows about 770,000 distinct CDR3 sequences, and over 15% are seen once. The top ten constitute over 15% of the sample.

The investigation overall reported the following: No statistical method was used to set the sample size in advance, and investigators knew the group allocation. Most expanded thyroid clonotypes (frequency above 0.001) were also found in blood, which suggests that blood repertoires may mirror thyroid immune responses. In validation, progression to ophthalmopathy was predicted by the model with roughly 71% sensitivity and 72.22% specificity, a median of about 6.8 months before onset. Ophthalmopathy was separated from stable hyperthyroidism by a 13 V-J signature model, with approximately 89% sensitivity and 81% to 83% specificity obtained in cross-validation and 80%/75% obtained in testing.

This TCR was sampled from a woman aged 50 to 60 with Graves' hyperthyroidism that later progressed to Graves' ophthalmopathy. The chain is encoded by TRBV20-1 joined to TRBJ2-1; the D gene is tentatively TRBD1 or TRBD2, each matching 5 bases. Sequencing was performed on blood. CDR3 reads: CSAARDAGSNEQFF. The DNA sequence is given as TGCAGTGCCGCGAGGGACGCCGGTAGTAATGAGCAGTTCTTC.